Below, 31 T cell receptor beta chains from the same sample are listed, as sequenced in a study of identical twins. TCRdb used MiXCR to reprocess the 5' RACE reads, holding one entry per CDR3 protein. The sample consists of roughly 470,000 distinct CDR3 sequences, approximately 15% of them appearing once. This same sample was also taken into another study, of yellow fever vaccine responses in identical twins.

The sample comprised CD4+ T cells sorted from blood. Source of these receptors: a woman under 30 in good health.

This clonotype was recorded many times. The gene calls are TRBV7-9 and TRBJ1-5; D gene ambiguous. Germline V lookup: CDR1 SEHNR, CDR2 FQNEAQ (reference sequence). This CDR3 spans 13 amino acids. V was shortened by 3 bases and J by 4 bases, with 7 bases between the two germline ends. CDR3: CASSFYSNQPQHF. The CDR3 DNA is TGTGCCAGCAGCTTTTACAGTAATCAGCCCCAGCATTTT.

This clonotype has a handful of counts. This sequence joins TRBV19 and TRBJ2-1; 8 nucleotides line up with TRBD2. Looked up from germline, CDR1 is LNHDA and CDR2 is SQIVND (reference sequence). The ends lost 0 bases at V and 12 bases at J; junction bases unmatched: 10. The CDR3 is 15 amino acids. The CDR3 protein is CASSIDQGLVSGQFF. As DNA, the CDR3 is TGTGCCAGTAGTATAGATCAGGGACTAGTGTCTGGGCAGTTCTTC.

This clonotype has just a few counts. One end of the junction fails to match germline, which may point to a read error. The chain employs TRBV28 and TRBJ2-7, with D hard to call. The CDR3 is 12 amino acids. The V gene's germline CDR1 is MDHEN and CDR2 SYDVKM. As DNA, the CDR3 is TGTGCCAGCAGTTTAGCTGGGCTCGCCAATTCCTTC. Its protein product is CASSLAGLANSF.

This chain links TRBV3-1 with TRBJ1-2; D not resolved. The CDR3 length is 14 residues. Trimming shortened V by 0 bases and J by 4 bases, and 9 bases separated the two germline ends. Per germline, CDR1 LGHDT and CDR2 YNNKEL (reference sequence). The CDR3 sequence: CASSQERGSYGYTF. The CDR3 DNA sequence: TGTGCCAGCAGCCAAGAACGGGGAAGCTATGGCTACACCTTC.

The chain is built from TRBV7-8 and TRBJ2-1; 10 nucleotides agree with TRBD2. The CDR3 has 14 amino acids. CDR1 and CDR2 (germline): SGHVS, FQNEAQ. Trimming at V came to 8 bases and at J to 8 bases, leaving 9 bases not matched to a gene. CDR3 protein: CASGGTSEHYEQFF. In DNA, the CDR3 is TGTGCCAGCGGAGGGACTAGCGAGCACTATGAGCAGTTCTTC. The full variable domain, rest sourced from reference TRBV7-8 and TRBJ2-1, is GAGVSQSPRYKVAKRGQDVALRCDPISGHVSLFWYQQALGQGPEFLTYFQNEAQLDKSGLPSDRFFAERPEGSVSTLKIQRTQQEDSAVYLCASGGTSEHYEQFFGPGTRLTVL.

The CDR3 protein is CASIKRGTGNTEAFF. The CDR3 coding sequence is TGTGCCAGCATCAAAAGGGGGACAGGCAACACTGAAGCTTTCTTT. This sequence joins TRBV12-3 or TRBV12-4 and TRBJ1-1, with 8 bases matching TRBD1. With V trimmed by 7 bases and J by 2 bases, 9 bases remained unmatched. This CDR3 region has 15 residues.

The chain combines TRBV6-2 or TRBV6-3 with TRBJ2-7; tentative D call: TRBD1 (6 bases). The CDR3 covers 13 residues. Germline CDR1 reads MNHEY; CDR2 reads SVGEGT. V was clipped by 6 bases and J by 5 bases, with 14 bases between them. The CDR3 DNA is TGTGCCAGCAGGGCACAGGGTGAGGACGAGCAGTACTTC. Translating gives CASRAQGEDEQYF.

The chain combines TRBV28 with TRBJ2-1; 9 bases map to TRBD1. The CDR3 spans 15 residues. Per germline, CDR1 MDHEN and CDR2 SYDVKM. The V and J ends lost 1 base and 7 bases, in that order; junction bases with no gene match: 5. As DNA, the CDR3 is TGTGCCAGCAGTTTATCCGGACAGGGGAGTAATGAGCAGTTCTTC. Its translation is CASSLSGQGSNEQFF.

CDR3 DNA: TGTGCCAGCAGCTTAGCGTTGCTAGCGGGGACCACAGATACGCAGTATTTT. Protein product: CASSLALLAGTTDTQYF. V and J are TRBV7-9 and TRBJ2-3, with 9 bases that match TRBD2. CDR1 and CDR2 (germline): SEHNR, FQNEAQ (reference sequence). With 0 bases clipped from V and 2 bases from J, the junction kept 6 bases outside the gene matches. This CDR3 region has 17 residues.

The rearrangement uses TRBV28 and TRBJ2-5; no definite D call. Trimming stripped 10 bases from V and 3 bases from J, with 18 bases between. The CDR3 is 14 amino acids. The germline V gene has CDR1 MDHEN and CDR2 SYDVKM. The CDR3 spells CAITKSPAEETQYF. In nucleotides, the CDR3 is TGTGCCATCACGAAATCTCCGGCGGAAGAGACCCAGTACTTC.

This clonotype appeared a few times. This chain uses TRBV9 with TRBJ2-2; 10 bases map to TRBD1. With V trimmed by 2 bases and J by 6 bases, 1 base remained unmatched. The length of the CDR3 is 14 residues. Germline V CDR1 and CDR2: SGDLS, YYNGEE. Here the CDR3 reads CASSVGQGAGELFF. CDR3 in DNA: TGTGCCAGCAGCGTCGGACAGGGGGCCGGGGAGCTGTTTTTT.

The rearrangement uses TRBV5-1 and TRBJ1-2, with D uncertain. V dropped 0 bases and J dropped 8 bases, with 8 bases sitting between them. Germline V gene lookup returns CDR1 SGHRS and CDR2 YFSETQ. The length of the CDR3 is 12 residues. CDR3 DNA: TGCGCCAGCAGCTTGGGAGGATCCGGCTACACCTTC. It specifies CASSLGGSGYTF.

The gene calls are TRBV20-1 and TRBJ2-7, with 10 bases identical to TRBD2. The J segment lost 3 bases and the V segment lost 2 bases, leaving 13 bases of the junction unmatched. The CDR3 loop spans 17 amino acids. The V gene's germline CDR1 is DFQATT and CDR2 SNEGSKA (reference sequence). The DNA for the CDR3 is TGCAGTGCTAGACCCGGGACTAGCGTAGGGACGTACTACGAGCAGTACTTC. This encodes CSARPGTSVGTYYEQYF.

This clonotype was observed at least ten times. The rearrangement joins TRBV5-1 to TRBJ2-7, with D possibly matching TRBD1 (6 bases). Germline assignment: CDR1 SGHRS and CDR2 YFSETQ. Trimming shortened V by 7 bases and J by 2 bases, and 10 bases separated the two germline ends. The CDR3 consists of 12 residues. The CDR3 sequence is CASGGQTYEQYF. In DNA form, the CDR3 reads TGCGCCAGCGGTGGACAGACCTACGAGCAGTACTTC.

This chain connects TRBV3-1 to TRBJ1-2, with 9 bases lining up with TRBD1. Germline-derived CDR1 and CDR2 are LGHDT and YNNKEL (reference sequence). V shed 4 bases, J shed 8 bases, and the junction held 14 bases outside the gene matches. The CDR3 loop spans 16 amino acids. The CDR3 here is CASSRQTGGASQGYTF. CDR3 coding DNA: TGTGCCAGCAGCCGACAAACAGGGGGCGCATCACAGGGCTACACCTTC.

This clonotype appeared many times. J is TRBJ2-1 and V is TRBV4-3; a possible D gene is TRBD2 (6 bases). The V end lost 4 bases, the J end lost 7 bases, and 17 bases lay between the germline ends. The CDR3 covers 15 residues. Germline loops: CDR1 LGHNA, CDR2 YSLEER. This chain's CDR3 is CASSPGREGGNEQFF. CDR3 bases: TGCGCCAGCAGCCCCGGGCGGGAAGGTGGGAATGAGCAGTTCTTC.

There are a few counts of this clonotype. This chain links TRBV6-5 with TRBJ2-3, with TRBD2 matching 13 bases. The V gene end was trimmed by 2 bases and the J gene end by 4 bases; junction bases not matched to a gene: 3. The CDR3 consists of 16 residues. Germline CDR1 is MNHEY and CDR2 is SVGAGI. CDR3 sequence reads: CASSYGLAGASDTQYF. The DNA of the CDR3 is TGTGCCAGCAGTTACGGACTAGCGGGAGCTTCAGATACGCAGTATTTT.

The chain carries TRBV30 and TRBJ2-2; D is perhaps TRBD2 (6 bases). The CDR3 contains 13 residues. Germline loops: CDR1 GTSNPN, CDR2 SVGIG (reference sequence). Deletions cut 5 bases from V and 6 bases from J, with 13 bases between. CDR3 sequence reads: CAWAGLGPGELFF. In DNA, the CDR3 is TGTGCCTGGGCGGGACTGGGACCCGGGGAGCTGTTTTTT.

This clonotype came up a few times. The gene calls are TRBV6-5 and TRBJ2-7; weak D call: TRBD1 (5 bases). The CDR3 consists of 15 residues. With 0 bases removed from V and 2 bases from J, the gap between germline ends came to 11 bases. Germline lookup yields CDR1 MNHEY and CDR2 SVGAGI. This CDR3 reads CASSYSSGHPYEQYF. The CDR3 DNA is TGTGCCAGCAGTTACTCGTCCGGACACCCCTACGAGCAGTACTTC.

This clonotype was recorded at least ten times. The chain combines TRBV12-3 or TRBV12-4 with TRBJ2-1; TRBD1 might be the D (5 bases). This CDR3 has 16 amino acids. The V gene lost 4 bases and the J gene lost 7 bases, with 20 bases spanning the gap. The CDR3 DNA sequence: TGTGCCAGCAGTTCCCGAGCGATCAGGGTAGGGAATGAGCAGTTCTTC. It codes for CASSSRAIRVGNEQFF.

This clonotype has a count of ten or more. The V gene is TRBV10-1, the J gene TRBJ2-1, with unresolved D. Trimming cost V 8 bases and J 0 bases, with 8 bases left between them. This CDR3 comprises 13 residues. Germline V gives CDR1 WNHNN, CDR2 SYGVQD (reference sequence). CDR3 sequence: CASSGSSYNEQFF. The DNA of the CDR3 is TGCGCCAGCTCCGGGTCCTCCTACAATGAGCAGTTCTTC.

This sequence joins TRBV20-1 and TRBJ2-1; 7 nucleotides line up with TRBD2. This CDR3 is built from 15 residues. Germline V gene lookup returns CDR1 DFQATT and CDR2 SNEGSKA (reference sequence). CDR3 in DNA: TGCTGTTCTAGAGATGGGGGGAGGGCCAACAATGAGCAGTTCTTC. The encoded protein is CCSRDGGRANNEQFF.

The chain has TRBV13 and TRBJ1-2; D may be TRBD1 (5 bases). The CDR3 has 14 residues. Per germline, CDR1 PRHDT and CDR2 FYEKMQ (reference sequence). V lost 5 bases and J 5 bases, leaving 15 bases between the germline ends. The CDR3 bases are TGTGCCAGCAGCCCCGGTTTCGGGGGATATGGCTACACCTTC. Its translation is CASSPGFGGYGYTF.

This clonotype was detected only a few times. This sequence joins TRBV2 and TRBJ2-1; 7 bases fit TRBD1. CDR1 is SNHLY, CDR2 FYNNEI, per germline. Germline trimming cut 5 bases from V and 0 bases from J; bases unmatched to any gene: 4. The CDR3 is 15 amino acids. The CDR3 region has the DNA TGTGCCAGCAGTTACACAGGGGACTCCTACAATGAGCAGTTCTTC. This gives the protein CASSYTGDSYNEQFF.

This clonotype was detected ten times or more. This chain uses TRBV28 with TRBJ1-3; a possible D gene is TRBD1 (5 bases). CDR3 length equals 16 residues. The ends were cut back, 3 bases at V and 0 bases at J, with 12 bases in the middle. Germline V gene sequence: CDR1 MDHEN, CDR2 SYDVKM. The CDR3 DNA is TGTGCCAGCAGTTTCGTGGGCGACAGCTCTGGAAACACCATATATTTT. It specifies CASSFVGDSSGNTIYF. Full variable domain (remainder filled in from reference TRBV28 and TRBJ1-3): DVKVTQSSRYLVKRTGEKVFLECVQDMDHENMFWYRQDPGLGLRLIYFSYDVKMKEKGDIPEGYSVSREKKERFSLILESASTNQTSMYLCASSFVGDSSGNTIYFGEGSWLTVV.

This clonotype appeared a few times. The V call is TRBV5-1, the J call TRBJ2-1, with D perhaps TRBD1 or TRBD2 (6 bases each). V was trimmed by 3 bases and J by 0 bases, leaving 19 bases between them. Germline V gene lookup returns CDR1 SGHRS and CDR2 YFSETQ. The CDR3 has 18 residues. The chain's CDR3 is CASSWAASGGHSYNEQFF. The CDR3 bases are TGCGCCAGCAGCTGGGCCGCCTCTGGGGGGCACTCCTACAATGAGCAGTTCTTC.

The chain couples TRBV24-1 to TRBJ2-5; D may correspond to TRBD1 or TRBD2 (5 bases each). CDR1 and CDR2 from the germline V gene are KGHDR and SFDVKD. The CDR3 has 15 residues. V lost 7 bases and J 1 base, leaving 15 bases between the germline ends. CDR3 sequence: CATSSYTGPQETQYF. The CDR3, as DNA: TGTGCCACCAGCTCTTATACGGGACCCCAAGAGACCCAGTACTTC.

This clonotype has at least ten counts. The genes are TRBV16 and TRBJ1-5; no definite D call. The V end lost 3 bases, the J end lost 4 bases, and 4 bases lay between the germline ends. CDR1 is KGHSY and CDR2 is FQNENV in the germline V gene. The CDR3 runs to 12 residues. In nucleotides, the CDR3 is TGTGCCAGCAGCCAGGGAAATCAGCCCCAGCATTTT. It encodes CASSQGNQPQHF. Combining the CDR3 with reference TRBV16 and TRBJ1-5 gives the whole variable domain GEEVAQTPKHLVRGEGQKAKLYCAPIKGHSYVFWYQQVLKNEFKFLISFQNENVFDETGMPKERFSAKCLPNSPCSLEIQATKLEDSAVYFCASSQGNQPQHFGDGTRLSIL.

This clonotype was recorded many times. The CDR3 nucleotides are TGTGCCAGCAGCGGGGGGGGACTAGCGGGAGGATTGAATGAGCAGTTCTTC. Its protein product is CASSGGGLAGGLNEQFF. J is TRBJ2-1 and V is TRBV5-4, with TRBD2 identical over 15 bases. Germline assignment: CDR1 SGHNT and CDR2 YYREEE (reference sequence). This CDR3 spans 17 amino acids. J was trimmed by 7 bases and V by 4 bases; bases with no gene match: 9.

V is TRBV3-1 and J is TRBJ1-1, with TRBD1 as a possible D gene (5 bases). The V end was cut by 4 bases, the J end by 3 bases, with 12 bases between. The CDR3 consists of 14 residues. The germline V gene has CDR1 LGHDT and CDR2 YNNKEL (reference sequence). The CDR3 sequence is CASSPGHGYTEAFF. The CDR3 coding sequence is TGTGCCAGCAGCCCTGGACATGGGTACACTGAAGCTTTCTTT.

The chain employs TRBV4-3 and TRBJ2-1; D possibly corresponds to TRBD2 (6 bases). Germline V gene lookup returns CDR1 LGHNA and CDR2 YSLEER. There are 15 residues in the CDR3. The V end lost 0 bases, the J end lost 4 bases, and 10 bases lay between the germline ends. The CDR3 DNA is TGCGCCAGCAGCCAAGATAAGGCGGGATACAATGAGCAGTTCTTC. It translates to CASSQDKAGYNEQFF.